These 22 T cell receptor beta chains originate from one sample sequenced in a study of blood T cells in healthy people across ages. A second PCR of 7 to 11 cycles used a sample-barcoded 5' primer and a J-beta primer mix. MiXCR, applied by TCRdb to the 5' RACE reads, yields one record per CDR3 protein. Of approximately 780,000 distinct CDR3 sequences in the sample, around a quarter were seen once. This same sample was also part of a study on T cells of mothers and their children.

The specimen sequenced was blood. The receptors originated from a boy between 10 and 17 years old in good health.

This sequence joins TRBV6-5 and TRBJ2-6, with D tentatively TRBD2 (7 bases). The CDR3 sequence is 18 residues long. V was trimmed by 5 bases and J by 0 bases, leaving 17 bases between them. The germline CDR1 and CDR2 sequences are MNHEY and SVGAGI. Written as DNA, the CDR3 is TGTGCCAGCAGTAACAGGGAGGGGTTGAGCTCTGGGGCCAACGTCCTGACTTTC. Residues: CASSNREGLSSGANVLTF.

This rearrangement joins TRBV12-5 to TRBJ2-3; D might be TRBD2 (5 bases). V shed 6 bases and J shed 5 bases, with 18 bases lying between them. CDR1 is LGHNT and CDR2 is FRNRAP in the germline V gene. The CDR3 is made up of 15 amino acids. DNA of the CDR3: TGTGCTAGTGGCCTACTTACGGGGTCGGGAGATACGCAGTATTTT. This codes for CASGLLTGSGDTQYF.

The chain recombines TRBV7-9 with TRBJ1-2; 10 positions agree with TRBD1. Looked up from germline, CDR1 is SEHNR and CDR2 is FQNEAQ (reference sequence). The CDR3 has 16 residues. The V and J ends lost 1 base and 3 bases, in that order; junction bases with no gene match: 5. CDR3 coding DNA: TGTGCCAGCAGCTTAGGGGACAGGGGAGGTTACTATGGCTACACCTTC. Its protein product is CASSLGDRGGYYGYTF.

This chain links TRBV5-1 with TRBJ1-2; D remains ambiguous. The CDR3 length is 14 residues. V was cut by 0 bases and J by 8 bases, with 14 bases left in between. Germline values: CDR1 SGHRS, CDR2 YFSETQ. The CDR3 spells CASSLADPLRGYTF. Written as DNA, the CDR3 is TGCGCCAGCAGCTTGGCGGATCCGCTAAGAGGCTACACCTTC.

V usage is TRBV6-1 and J usage is TRBJ2-5, with 9 bases matching TRBD2. The J call is in doubt because the DNA end fits TRBJ2-1 better. The V gene's germline CDR1 is MNHNS and CDR2 SASEGT. This CDR3 is built from 16 residues. CDR3 residues: CASSSILAGGQDEQFF. CDR3 in DNA: TGTGCCAGCAGCTCCATCCTCGCGGGGGGGCAGGATGAGCAGTTCTTC.

The chain is built from TRBV29-1 and TRBJ1-2; no reliable D call. CDR1 and CDR2 from the germline V gene are SQVTM and ANQGSEA. Between the trimmed V and J ends, which lost 7 bases and 5 bases, there was a span of 14 bases. The CDR3 runs 12 residues. The CDR3 DNA sequence: TGCAGCGCCCCTCGGGCGGCATATGGCTACACCTTC. Amino acid sequence: CSAPRAAYGYTF.

This rearrangement joins TRBV29-1 to TRBJ2-5, with 12 bases lining up with TRBD1. In germline, CDR1 is SQVTM, CDR2 ANQGSEA. The CDR3 has 15 residues. Trimming at V came to 2 bases and at J to 5 bases, leaving 6 bases not matched to a gene. The DNA for the CDR3 is TGCAGCGTTGAAAAGGGGACAGGGGGCGGCGAGACCCAGTACTTC. It is translated as CSVEKGTGGGETQYF.

This clonotype occurred a few times. The genes are TRBV9 and TRBJ1-2, with 7 bases aligning to TRBD1. The CDR3 has 14 residues. Germline V CDR1 and CDR2: SGDLS, YYNGEE. Trimming cost V 2 bases and J 4 bases; bases outside gene matches: 5. The CDR3: CASSVGTATYGYTF. CDR3 DNA sequence: TGTGCCAGCAGCGTGGGGACAGCGACCTATGGCTACACCTTC. Drawing the rest from reference TRBV9 and TRBJ1-2, the complete variable domain is DSGVTQTPKHLITATGQRVTLRCSPRSGDLSVYWYQQSLDQGLQFLIQYYNGEERAKGNILERFSAQQFPDLHSELNLSSLELGDSALYFCASSVGTATYGYTFGSGTRLTVV.

The rearrangement joins TRBV7-8 to TRBJ1-2, with D possibly TRBD1 on 6 matching bases. The CDR3 runs 17 residues. The germline V gene has CDR1 SGHVS and CDR2 FQNEAQ. V was pared by 0 bases and J by 4 bases, with 18 bases between. CDR3 sequence reads: CASSLALTDSPIYGYTF. Here the CDR3 DNA reads TGTGCCAGCAGCTTAGCTCTTACGGACAGCCCCATCTATGGCTACACCTTC.

The rearrangement links TRBV4-3 to TRBJ2-7, with 7 bases that match TRBD2. The CDR3 length is 15 residues. The germline gives CDR1 LGHNA, CDR2 YSLEER. Trimming at V came to 0 bases and at J to 2 bases, leaving 4 bases not matched to a gene. CDR3: CASSQEWAGAYEQYF. CDR3 coding DNA: TGCGCCAGCAGCCAAGAATGGGCGGGAGCCTACGAGCAGTACTTC.

This clonotype was detected only once. The junction shows a germline mismatch at one end, possibly a read error. The CDR3 DNA reads TGCGTCAGCAGCTTGGAAGGGGAGACCCAGTACTTC. This gives the protein CVSSLEGETQYF. This chain uses TRBV5-1 with TRBJ2-5; D is unresolved. Germline CDR1 is SGHRS and CDR2 is YFSETQ. CDR3 length: 12 residues.

This chain connects TRBV19 to TRBJ1-4; D is undetermined. Trimming left V 5 bases short and J 11 bases short, with 15 bases between. Looked up from germline, CDR1 is LNHDA and CDR2 is SQIVND (reference sequence). The CDR3 length is 13 residues. DNA for the CDR3: TGTGCCAGTAGTCAATCGGACCGCAGGAAACTGTTTTTT. Translation gives CASSQSDRRKLFF.

The chain joins TRBV14 to TRBJ1-1; D is uncertain. CDR3 length: 14 residues. The germline V and J ends were trimmed by 0 bases and 1 base, with 6 bases remaining between them. CDR1 and CDR2 (germline): SGHDN, FVKESK. The CDR3 is CASSQDLWNTEAFF. The CDR3 DNA follows: TGTGCCAGCAGCCAAGATCTTTGGAACACTGAAGCTTTCTTT.

This clonotype was seen more than once but under ten times. The V and J genes are TRBV4-2 and TRBJ1-2; 8 bases match TRBD1. J was trimmed by 4 bases and V by 4 bases; bases with no gene match: 11. CDR3 length: 16 residues. Per the germline V gene, CDR1 is LGHNA and CDR2 is YNFKEQ. The CDR3 spells CASSPTHYRGTYGYTF. The CDR3 bases are TGTGCCAGCAGCCCCACCCATTACAGGGGGACCTATGGCTACACCTTC.

A note on this clonotype: One end of the junction does not line up with germline, which may come from a read error. The CDR3: CASSLSGGPLDYEQYF. The CDR3 DNA sequence: TGTGCTAGCAGCTTATCTGGGGGCCCGCTTGACTACGAGCAGTACTTC. This chain uses TRBV7-7 with TRBJ2-5; maybe TRBD1 (6 bases). The J call may not be correct, given that the DNA end is closer to TRBJ2-7. This CDR3 is 16 amino acids long. CDR1 is SSHAT, CDR2 FNYEAQ, per germline (reference sequence).

There are a few counts of this clonotype. This chain links TRBV5-1 with TRBJ1-2; D call uncertain. V was pared by 1 base and J by 6 bases, with 13 bases between. Germline V lookup: CDR1 SGHRS, CDR2 YFSETQ. CDR3 length equals 14 residues. The DNA of the CDR3 is TGCGCCAGCAGCTTGTGGGAGGGCGAGAATGGCTACACCTTC. Protein product: CASSLWEGENGYTF.

A few counts support this clonotype. The chain couples TRBV12-3 or TRBV12-4 to TRBJ2-3; 8 bases map to TRBD2. The CDR3 length is 16 residues. J was trimmed by 0 bases and V by 5 bases; bases with no gene match: 7. CDR3 protein: CASSPGTSISTDTQYF. The CDR3, as DNA: TGTGCCAGCAGTCCGGGGACTAGTATTAGCACAGATACGCAGTATTTT.

This clonotype showed up just a few times. The J gene is TRBJ2-7, the V gene TRBV29-1; no definite D call. Germline CDR1 reads SQVTM; CDR2 reads ANQGSEA. Trimming removed 4 bases from V and 3 bases from J, with 7 bases in between. The CDR3 extends over 11 amino acids. The CDR3 protein is CSVGLYYEQYF. The CDR3 DNA is TGCAGCGTTGGGCTTTACTACGAGCAGTACTTC.

The V gene is TRBV18, the J gene TRBJ1-2; D is unclear. Trimming shortened V by 4 bases and J by 8 bases, and 11 bases separated the two germline ends. Germline-derived CDR1 and CDR2 are KGHSH and LQKENI. The CDR3 is 12 residues long. CDR3 sequence (DNA): TGTGCCAGCTCACACGATAAAGGGGGCTACACCTTC. Amino acids: CASSHDKGGYTF.

There are a few counts of this clonotype. Germline is not matched at one junction end, which may reflect a read error. This chain uses TRBV7-9 with TRBJ1-5, with 7 nucleotides matching TRBD1. Germline assignment: CDR1 SEHNR and CDR2 FQNEAQ (reference sequence). The CDR3 extends over 14 amino acids. The CDR3 loop is CASSHTGAGQPQHF. CDR3 sequence (DNA): TGTGCCAGCAGTCACACAGGGGCTGGTCAGCCCCAACATTTT.

The chain has TRBV24-1 and TRBJ2-5; 9 bases fit TRBD2. The germline V gene encodes CDR1 KGHDR and CDR2 SFDVKD. The CDR3 contains 14 residues. J lost 2 bases, V lost 3 bases, and 0 bases had no gene match. The CDR3 DNA reads as TGTGCCACCAGTGATGCGGGGGGGCAAGAGACCCAGTACTTC. Translating gives CATSDAGGQETQYF.

The chain employs TRBV2 and TRBJ1-6, with D tentatively TRBD1 (6 bases). Trimming shortened V by 1 base and J by 6 bases, and 10 bases separated the two germline ends. CDR1 is SNHLY, CDR2 FYNNEI, per germline. This CDR3 region has 15 residues. CDR3 bases: TGTGCCAGCAGTGAAGGGCAGGGGATTAATTCACCCCTCCACTTT. This encodes CASSEGQGINSPLHF.